The 26 T cell receptor beta chains below come from one sample, sequenced in a study of regulatory T cells in long-lasting Graves disease. Noted time point: newly diagnosed GD, antithyroid drugs for less than 3 months. PBMCs were the source of the RNA used for TCR sequencing. Arm-PCR of CDR3 regions with iRepertoire HTBI primers generated TCR beta libraries. TCRdb itself ran the multiplex PCR reads through MiXCR, one entry per CDR3 protein. Here the sample spans 400,000 to 500,000 distinct CDR3 sequences, roughly 15% being singletons. The same sample was also studied in work on T cells in Graves' hyperthyroidism and ophthalmopathy.

The material was peripheral blood mononuclear cells (PBMCs), obtained at new diagnosis, from a patient treated with antithyroid drugs. These receptor sequences come from a woman between 25 and 40 years old with Graves disease.

As for this clonotype: One junction end disagrees with the germline gene, perhaps due to a read error. The chain employs TRBV2 and TRBJ2-4; no reliable D call. CDR1 and CDR2 from the germline V gene are SNHLY and FYNNEI. This CDR3 contains 12 residues. Written as DNA, the CDR3 is TGTGTCAGCAGTGTGGCGACGGACATTCAGTACTTC. Translation gives CVSSVATDIQYF.

In this sample, this clonotype turned up many times. This rearrangement joins TRBV28 to TRBJ2-7; D is undetermined. CDR1 is MDHEN and CDR2 is SYDVKM in the germline V gene. The CDR3 covers 14 residues. Deletions cut 2 bases from V and 6 bases from J, with 14 bases between. CDR3 sequence reads: CASSLPQDVSEQYF. The CDR3 region has the DNA TGTGCCAGCAGTTTACCCCAGGACGTAAGCGAGCAGTACTTC.

This clonotype appeared many times. The chain joins TRBV12-3 or TRBV12-4 to TRBJ1-1; D is uncertain. With 3 bases removed from V and 11 bases from J, the gap between germline ends came to 19 bases. The CDR3 runs to 14 residues. CDR3 protein: CASSLLLDGGRAFF. CDR3 DNA: TGTGCCAGCAGTTTGCTCCTGGACGGAGGTAGGGCTTTCTTT.

The V gene is TRBV19, the J gene TRBJ2-3; D is ambiguous. The germline V and J ends were trimmed by 11 bases and 2 bases, with 17 bases remaining between them. Germline lookup yields CDR1 LNHDA and CDR2 SQIVND (reference sequence). There are 14 residues in the CDR3. This chain's CDR3 is CAVQTGPDTDTQYF. In DNA, the CDR3 is TGTGCCGTTCAGACTGGGCCTGACACAGATACGCAGTATTTT. Supplemented by reference TRBV19 and TRBJ2-3, the full variable domain reads DGGITQSPKYLFRKEGQNVTLSCEQNLNHDAMYWYRQDPGQGLRLIYYSQIVNDFQKGDIAEGYSVSREKKESFPLTVTSAQKNPTAFYLCAVQTGPDTDTQYFGPGTRLTVL.

This clonotype occurred many times. The chain's CDR3 is CASSPGTSSPGGETQYF. In nucleotides, the CDR3 is TGCGCCAGCAGCCCCGGGACTAGCAGTCCAGGGGGAGAGACCCAGTACTTC. J is TRBJ2-5 and V is TRBV10-1, with TRBD2 matching 9 bases. Germline V gene sequence: CDR1 WNHNN, CDR2 SYGVQD (reference sequence). The CDR3 totals 17 residues. Germline trimming cut 6 bases from V and 4 bases from J; bases unmatched to any gene: 15.

This clonotype was detected a few times. This chain connects TRBV4-2 to TRBJ1-5; D is unclear. CDR3 length: 14 residues. Trimming took off 3 bases at V and 4 bases at J, with 10 bases between the two ends. Germline values: CDR1 LGHNA, CDR2 YNFKEQ. This CDR3 reads CASSHQAQNQPQHF. Here the CDR3 DNA reads TGTGCCAGCAGCCATCAGGCTCAAAATCAGCCCCAGCATTTT.

In its sample, this clonotype was seen a few times. One base separates it from a far larger clone, so it is likely a read error. The V and J genes are TRBV9 and TRBJ2-5; 7 bases agree with TRBD1. Per germline, CDR1 SGDLS and CDR2 YYNGEE. The CDR3 runs 13 residues. J lost 3 bases, V lost 7 bases, and 6 bases had no gene match. CDR3 amino acids: CASSPGQKETQYF. CDR3 nucleotides: TGTGCCAGCTCACCGGGACAGAAAGAGACCCAGTACTTC. Based on the CDR3 plus reference TRBV9 and TRBJ2-5, the full variable domain is DSGVTQTPKHLITATGQRVTLRCSPRSGDLSVYWYQQSLDQGLQFLIQYYNGEERAKGNILERFSAQQFPDLHSELNLSSLELGDSALYFCASSPGQKETQYFGPGTRLLVL.

This clonotype has at least ten counts. The chain carries TRBV11-1 and TRBJ2-5; no firm D call. The CDR3 runs to 15 residues. V lost 0 bases and J 4 bases, leaving 12 bases between the germline ends. Germline V lookup: CDR1 SGHAT, CDR2 FQDESV (reference sequence). The CDR3: CASSLARAARETQYF. The DNA of the CDR3 is TGTGCCAGCAGCTTAGCGCGAGCAGCGAGAGAGACCCAGTACTTC. The full variable domain, with the rest looked up from reference TRBV11-1 and TRBJ2-5, is EAEVAQSPRYKITEKSQAVAFWCDPISGHATLYWYRQILGQGPELLVQFQDESVVDDSQLPKDRFSAERLKGVDSTLKIQPAELGDSAMYLCASSLARAARETQYFGPGTRLLVL.

This clonotype showed up just once. The chain employs TRBV7-3 and TRBJ2-1; TRBD2 matches 11 bases. The CDR3 length is 14 residues. With 5 bases clipped from V and 6 bases from J, the junction kept 3 bases outside the gene matches. Germline V gene sequence: CDR1 SGHTA, CDR2 FQGTGA. CDR3 DNA: TGTGCCAGCAGCGTAGCGGGAGGGATCAATGAGCAGTTCTTC. Translating gives CASSVAGGINEQFF.

About this clonotype: This could be a read error, since a much larger clone is one nucleotide away. This sequence joins TRBV12-3 or TRBV12-4 and TRBJ1-3; no clear D. This CDR3 spans 16 amino acids. V dropped 5 bases and J dropped 3 bases, with 17 bases sitting between them. In DNA form, the CDR3 reads TGTGCCAGCAGTGTCAGGCACTCCAGGCTTGGAAACACCATATATTTT. Protein sequence: CASSVRHSRLGNTIYF.

This chain links TRBV27 with TRBJ2-5, with a possible D match to TRBD2 (6 bases). The germline CDR1 and CDR2 sequences are MNHEY and SMNVEV (reference sequence). Trimming cost V 5 bases and J 0 bases, with 16 bases left between them. The CDR3 length is 16 residues. The CDR3, as DNA: TGTGCCAGCAGTAGCGGGTGGAGCCTGTACCAAGAGACCCAGTACTTC. Protein sequence: CASSSGWSLYQETQYF.

The genes are TRBV9 and TRBJ2-7; 9 bases map to TRBD1. The CDR3 is made up of 15 amino acids. Unmatched junction bases numbered 8, after V lost 4 bases and J lost 3 bases. Germline CDR1 reads SGDLS; CDR2 reads YYNGEE. CDR3 DNA: TGTGCCAGCAGCCCCCCACCGGGACAGGGCTACGAGCAGTACTTC. It encodes CASSPPPGQGYEQYF.

At least ten counts were recorded for this clonotype. DNA for the CDR3: TGTGCCACTCGGTACACTGAAGCTTTCTTT. Amino acids: CATRYTEAFF. The chain links TRBV6-1 to TRBJ1-1, with D hard to call. V lost 10 bases to trimming and J lost 3 bases, with 6 bases between them. Germline loops: CDR1 MNHNS, CDR2 SASEGT. The CDR3 covers 10 residues.

This clonotype has ten or more counts. The gene calls are TRBV20-1 and TRBJ2-3; 15 bases fit TRBD2. Germline V gene sequence: CDR1 DFQATT, CDR2 SNEGSKA (reference sequence). Unmatched junction bases numbered 12, after V lost 4 bases and J lost 1 base. This CDR3 has 19 amino acids. CDR3 protein: CSATAGLAGGKSGTDTQYF. Written as DNA, the CDR3 is TGCAGTGCTACGGCAGGACTAGCGGGAGGGAAGAGCGGCACAGATACGCAGTATTTT.

This clonotype was counted a few times. The V call is TRBV6-4, the J call TRBJ2-1, with D possibly TRBD1 on 6 matching bases. Germline values: CDR1 MRHNA, CDR2 SNTAGT. The CDR3 spans 15 residues. V was cut by 0 bases and J by 8 bases, with 14 bases left in between. The CDR3 spells CASSDSRTEVDEQFF. The CDR3 coding sequence is TGTGCCAGCAGTGACTCAAGGACAGAGGTTGATGAGCAGTTCTTC.

This clonotype was counted many times. This rearrangement joins TRBV6-1 to TRBJ1-1; D is unresolved. Trimming removed 7 bases at V and 7 bases at J, with 16 bases between. Germline assignment: CDR1 MNHNS and CDR2 SASEGT. The CDR3 is 13 residues long. The CDR3: CASTRLGRLEAFF. For the CDR3, the DNA is TGTGCCAGCACCAGACTCGGACGCCTTGAAGCTTTCTTT.

This clonotype was recorded a few times. The genes are TRBV9 and TRBJ2-1; D perhaps matches TRBD2 (6 bases). The CDR3 runs 13 residues. Germline-derived CDR1 and CDR2 are SGDLS and YYNGEE. V was cut by 4 bases and J by 9 bases, with 14 bases left in between. CDR3 in DNA: TGTGCCAGCAGCTTAGACTGGCGGGGTGAGCAGTTCTTC. Its protein is CASSLDWRGEQFF.

This clonotype has at least ten counts. The chain is built from TRBV20-1 and TRBJ2-7; 10 bases match TRBD2. Germline V gene data show CDR1 as DFQATT and CDR2 as SNEGSKA (reference sequence). CDR3 length equals 14 residues. V was clipped by 3 bases and J by 0 bases; unmatched bases: 2. The CDR3 here is CSARLAGGSYEQYF. The CDR3 nucleotides are TGCAGTGCTAGGTTAGCGGGAGGCTCCTACGAGCAGTACTTC.

There are many counts of this clonotype. CDR3: CASSLEVGRGFYEQYF. Here the CDR3 DNA reads TGCGCCAGCAGCTTGGAGGTGGGCAGGGGCTTCTACGAGCAGTACTTC. The V gene is TRBV5-1, the J gene TRBJ2-7; tentatively, D is TRBD1 (6 bases). From germline, CDR1 is SGHRS and CDR2 YFSETQ. The CDR3 is 16 amino acids. V was shortened by 0 bases and J by 3 bases, with 16 bases between the two germline ends.

In its sample, this clonotype was seen many times. The chain employs TRBV15 and TRBJ2-5, with D uncertain. Germline values: CDR1 LNHNV, CDR2 YYDKDF (reference sequence). The CDR3 runs 13 residues. The V gene lost 0 bases and the J gene lost 5 bases, with 7 bases spanning the gap. The CDR3 is CATSRDPGETQYF. As DNA, the CDR3 is TGTGCCACCAGCAGAGATCCCGGGGAGACCCAGTACTTC.

The rearrangement links TRBV11-2 to TRBJ1-2; D call uncertain. CDR3 length: 13 amino acids. V was cut by 3 bases and J by 8 bases, with 13 bases left in between. Germline loops: CDR1 SGHAT, CDR2 FQNNGV. CDR3 coding DNA: TGTGCCAGCAGCTTGAACCGCGCGGGCGGCTACACCTTC. Amino acids: CASSLNRAGGYTF.

This clonotype was counted only a few times. V is TRBV28 and J is TRBJ2-7, with 7 bases fitting TRBD2. The germline V gene has CDR1 MDHEN and CDR2 SYDVKM. V lost 5 bases to trimming and J lost 4 bases; unmatched junction nucleotides: 14. This CDR3 comprises 16 residues. CDR3 bases: TGTGCCAGCAGTCCCTTCGGGGGGTCTAACGGGTACGAGCAGTACTTC. This sequence encodes CASSPFGGSNGYEQYF.

This clonotype appeared many times. The chain links TRBV12-3 or TRBV12-4 to TRBJ2-1, with no clear D. CDR3 size: 14 residues. V gave up 10 bases and J gave up 5 bases, with 18 bases separating them. The CDR3 DNA is TGTGCCACCGAAGACTCCCACGCCAACAATGAGCAGTTCTTC. Translation: CATEDSHANNEQFF.

This clonotype was found many times. The gene calls are TRBV12-3 or TRBV12-4 and TRBJ2-7; D gene ambiguous. CDR3 length equals 14 residues. Between the trimmed V and J ends, which lost 3 bases and 0 bases, there was a span of 9 bases. For the CDR3, the DNA is TGTGCCAGCAGTTTGAGTCGGATCTCCTACGAGCAGTACTTC. Its protein product is CASSLSRISYEQYF.

This clonotype was counted only a few times. The gene calls are TRBV29-1 and TRBJ2-7; a possible D gene is TRBD2 (6 bases). Germline assignment: CDR1 SQVTM and CDR2 ANQGSEA. V gave up 3 bases and J gave up 2 bases, with 8 bases separating them. There are 12 residues in the CDR3. DNA of the CDR3: TGCAGCGTTGAGGAGGGGCCCTACGAGCAGTACTTC. Amino acids: CSVEEGPYEQYF.

At least ten counts were recorded for this clonotype. The chain joins TRBV27 to TRBJ2-3; 12 positions agree with TRBD1. V was clipped by 4 bases and J by 5 bases; unmatched bases: 7. This CDR3 has 16 amino acids. The germline V gene encodes CDR1 MNHEY and CDR2 SMNVEV (reference sequence). The DNA for the CDR3 is TGTGCCAGCAGTTGGACCGGGACAGGGGGCGTAGATACGCAGTATTTT. It specifies CASSWTGTGGVDTQYF.